The clone carrying this T cell receptor beta chain has only a few counts. The antigen is undetermined. From germline, CDR1 is SNHLY and CDR2 FYNNEI. Trimming stripped 6 bases from V and 0 bases from J, with 18 bases between. The CDR3 has 18 amino acids. This specimen belongs to a study of regulatory T cells in long-lasting Graves disease. About the research overall: Persistent Graves' disease meant over 5 years of antithyroid drugs with positive TSH receptor antibodies. Overall study results and limits: It was possible that the small sample size reduced accuracy. Patients with persistent disease shared 2,741 public clonotypes, outpacing the roughly 970 shared by new patients.

Combining iRepertoire HTBI primers with Arm-PCR of CDR3 regions, the authors built TCR beta libraries. TCRdb itself ran the multiplex PCR reads through MiXCR, one entry per CDR3 protein. The sample consists of about 470,000 distinct CDR3 sequences, 20% of them appearing once. The time point is: persistent/refractory GD, antithyroid drugs over 5 years with positive TRAb. PBMC RNA was the source of the TCR library. Diagnosing Graves' disease relied on the American Thyroid Association guidelines. V usage is TRBV2 and J usage is TRBJ1-6, with D perhaps TRBD1 (5 bases). The material was peripheral blood mononuclear cells (PBMCs), obtained when the disease was refractory, from a patient treated with antithyroid drugs. This sequence originates from a female donor with Graves disease. The CDR3 reads CASSSQGRIASYNSPLHF. The CDR3 nucleotides read TGTGCCAGCAGCTCTCAGGGCAGGATTGCCTCCTATAATTCACCCCTCCACTTT.